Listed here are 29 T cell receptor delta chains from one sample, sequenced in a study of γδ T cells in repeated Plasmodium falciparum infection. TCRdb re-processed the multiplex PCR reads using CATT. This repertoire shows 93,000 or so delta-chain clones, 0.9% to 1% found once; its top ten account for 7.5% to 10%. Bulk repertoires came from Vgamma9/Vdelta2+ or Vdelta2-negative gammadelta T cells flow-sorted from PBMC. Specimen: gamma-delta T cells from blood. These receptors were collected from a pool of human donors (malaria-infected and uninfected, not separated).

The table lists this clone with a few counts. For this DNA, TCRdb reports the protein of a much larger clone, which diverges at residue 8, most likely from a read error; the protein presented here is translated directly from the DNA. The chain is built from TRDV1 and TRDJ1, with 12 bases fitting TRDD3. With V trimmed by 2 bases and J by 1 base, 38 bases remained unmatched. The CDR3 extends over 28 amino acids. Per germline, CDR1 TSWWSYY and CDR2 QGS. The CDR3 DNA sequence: TGTGCTCTTGGGGAATCCACTTGCCTACCGGCCGTGGTGTACTGTGTACTGGGGGATACTCGATCCACCGATAAACTCATCTTT. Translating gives CALGESTCLPAVVYCVLGDTRSTDKLIF.

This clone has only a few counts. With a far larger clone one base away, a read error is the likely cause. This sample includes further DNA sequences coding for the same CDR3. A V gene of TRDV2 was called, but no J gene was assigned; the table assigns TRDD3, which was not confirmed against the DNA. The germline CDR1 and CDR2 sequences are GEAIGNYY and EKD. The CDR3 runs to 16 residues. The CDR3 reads CACDTLGAQYTDKLIF. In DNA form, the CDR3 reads TGTGCCTGTGACACGCTGGGGGCTCAGTACACCGATAAACTAATCTTT.

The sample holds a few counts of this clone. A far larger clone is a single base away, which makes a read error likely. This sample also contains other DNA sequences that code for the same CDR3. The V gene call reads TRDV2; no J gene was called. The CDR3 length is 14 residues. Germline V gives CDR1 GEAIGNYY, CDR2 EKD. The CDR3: CACDSLLFSAQLFF. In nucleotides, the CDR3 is TGTGCCTGTGACTCACTACTCTTCTCAGCACAACTCTTTTTT.

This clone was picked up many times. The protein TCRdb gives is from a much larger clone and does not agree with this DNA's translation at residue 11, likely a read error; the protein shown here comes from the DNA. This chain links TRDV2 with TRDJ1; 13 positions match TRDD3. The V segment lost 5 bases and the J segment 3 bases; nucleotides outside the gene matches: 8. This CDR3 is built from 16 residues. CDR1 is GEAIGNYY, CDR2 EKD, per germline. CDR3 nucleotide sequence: TGTGCCTGTGTCCGTACTGGGGGATACGCCGCCGATAAACTCATCTTT. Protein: CACVRTGGYAADKLIF.

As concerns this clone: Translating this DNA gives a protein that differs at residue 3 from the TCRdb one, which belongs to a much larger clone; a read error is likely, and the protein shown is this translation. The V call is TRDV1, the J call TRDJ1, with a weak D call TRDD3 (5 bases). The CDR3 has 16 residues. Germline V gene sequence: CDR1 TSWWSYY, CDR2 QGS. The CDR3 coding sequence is TGTGCTCGTGGGGACAAGGTACTGATCCCGTCCGATAAACTCATCTTT. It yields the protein CARGDKVLIPSDKLIF.

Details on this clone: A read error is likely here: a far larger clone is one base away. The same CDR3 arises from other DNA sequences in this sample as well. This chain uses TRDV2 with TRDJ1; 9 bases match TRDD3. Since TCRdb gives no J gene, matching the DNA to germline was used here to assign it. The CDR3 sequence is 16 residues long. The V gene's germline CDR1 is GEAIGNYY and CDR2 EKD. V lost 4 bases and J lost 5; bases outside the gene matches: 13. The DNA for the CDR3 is TGTGCCTGTGATGGTACTGGGGGACGTAACTATGATAAACTCATCTTT. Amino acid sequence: CACDGTGGRNYDKLIF.

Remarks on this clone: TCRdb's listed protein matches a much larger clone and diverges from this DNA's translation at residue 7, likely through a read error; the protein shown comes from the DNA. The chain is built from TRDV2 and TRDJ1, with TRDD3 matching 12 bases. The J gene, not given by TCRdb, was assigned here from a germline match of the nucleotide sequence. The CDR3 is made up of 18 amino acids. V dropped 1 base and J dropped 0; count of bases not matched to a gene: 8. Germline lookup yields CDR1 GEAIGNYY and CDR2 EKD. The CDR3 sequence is CACDTGSWGIRNTDKLIF. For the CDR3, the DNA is TGTGCCTGTGACACTGGGTCCTGGGGGATACGGAACACCGATAAACTCATCTTT.

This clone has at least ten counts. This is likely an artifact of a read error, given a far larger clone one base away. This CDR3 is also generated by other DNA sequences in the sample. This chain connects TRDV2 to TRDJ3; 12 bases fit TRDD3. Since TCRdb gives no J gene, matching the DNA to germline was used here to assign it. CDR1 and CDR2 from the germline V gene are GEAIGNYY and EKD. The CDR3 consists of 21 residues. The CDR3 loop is CACDTGGLLGDTGWDTRQMFF. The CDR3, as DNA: TGCGCCTGTGACACCGGGGGACTACTGGGGGATACTGGCTGGGACACCCGACAGATGTTTTTC.

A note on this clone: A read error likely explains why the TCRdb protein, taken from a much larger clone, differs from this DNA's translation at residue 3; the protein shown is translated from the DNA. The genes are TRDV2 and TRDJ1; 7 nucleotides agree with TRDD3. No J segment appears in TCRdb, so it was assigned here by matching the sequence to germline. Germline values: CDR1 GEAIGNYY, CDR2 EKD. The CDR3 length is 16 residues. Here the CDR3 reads CARDTHTGVPTDKLIF. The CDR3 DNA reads TGTGCCCGTGACACCCATACTGGGGTCCCCACCGATAAACTCATCTTT.

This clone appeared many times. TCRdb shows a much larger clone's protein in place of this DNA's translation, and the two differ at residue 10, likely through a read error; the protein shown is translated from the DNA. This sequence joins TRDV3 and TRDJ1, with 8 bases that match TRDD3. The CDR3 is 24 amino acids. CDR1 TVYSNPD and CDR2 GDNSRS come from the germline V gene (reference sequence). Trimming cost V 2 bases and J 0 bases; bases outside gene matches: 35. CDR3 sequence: CAFSVQDWGVYHSATVFYTDKLIF. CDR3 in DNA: TGTGCCTTTTCAGTTCAAGACTGGGGGGTATACCACTCCGCTACAGTATTCTACACCGATAAACTCATCTTT. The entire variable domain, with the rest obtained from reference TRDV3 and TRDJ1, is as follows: CDKVTQSSPDQTVASGSEVVLLCTYDTVYSNPDLFWYRIRPDYSFQFVFYGDNSRSEGADFTQGRFSVKHILTQKAFHLVISPVRTEDSATYYCAFSVQDWGVYHSATVFYTDKLIFGKGTRVTVEP.

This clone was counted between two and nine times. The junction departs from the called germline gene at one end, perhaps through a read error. In DNA form, the CDR3 reads TGTGCTCTCGGGGAGCCGGCCTTCCTACAGTACTGGGGGATCTCCTGGGACACCCGACAGATGTTTTTC. Amino acid sequence: CALGEPAFLQYWGISWDTRQMFF. V usage is TRDV1 and J usage is TRDJ3; D is perhaps TRDD3 (10 bases). TCRdb is silent on the J gene; assignment here came from matching the DNA to germline. The length of the CDR3 is 23 residues. Germline values: CDR1 TSWWSYY, CDR2 QGS.

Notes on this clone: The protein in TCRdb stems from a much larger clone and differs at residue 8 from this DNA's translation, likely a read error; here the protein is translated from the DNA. The DNA of the CDR3 is TGTGCCTGTGATTCGTACTGGGAGATACGCGGGTTTTCCGATAAACTCATCTTT. Translation: CACDSYWEIRGFSDKLIF. The chain uses TRDV2 and TRDJ1; tentatively, D is TRDD3 (6 bases). Germline V gives CDR1 GEAIGNYY, CDR2 EKD. The CDR3 has 18 residues. Trimming stripped 4 bases from V and 3 bases from J, with 26 bases between.

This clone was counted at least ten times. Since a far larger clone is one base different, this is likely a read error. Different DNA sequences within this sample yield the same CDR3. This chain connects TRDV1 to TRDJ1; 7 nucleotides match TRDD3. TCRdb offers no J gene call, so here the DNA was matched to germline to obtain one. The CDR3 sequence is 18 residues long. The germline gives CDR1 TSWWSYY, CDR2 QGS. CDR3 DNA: TGTGCCCTTGGGAGTGCCTCCCTACTGGGGAAAGGAACCGATAAACTCATCTTT. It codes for CALGSASLLGKGTDKLIF.

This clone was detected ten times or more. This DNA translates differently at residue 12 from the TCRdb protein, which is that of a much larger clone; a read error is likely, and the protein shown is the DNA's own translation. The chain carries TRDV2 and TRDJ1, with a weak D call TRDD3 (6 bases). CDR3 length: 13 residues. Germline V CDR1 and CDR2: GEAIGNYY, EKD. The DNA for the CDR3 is TGTGCCTGTGACTCGGTACTGGGCGATAAACTCACCTTT. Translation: CACDSVLGDKLTF.

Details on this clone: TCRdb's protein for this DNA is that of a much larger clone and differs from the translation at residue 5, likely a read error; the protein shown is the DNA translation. The CDR3 DNA sequence: TGTGCCTGTGACGCGGTTTCCCGTCTGACTGGGGGATACGCGGACACCGATAAACTCATCTTT. Translated, it gives CACDAVSRLTGGYADTDKLIF. This chain uses TRDV2 with TRDJ1; 13 bases match TRDD3. Assignment of the J gene here rests on matching the DNA to germline, because TCRdb gives none. The V gene end was trimmed by 3 bases and the J gene end by 0 bases; junction bases not matched to a gene: 18. The V gene's germline CDR1 is GEAIGNYY and CDR2 EKD. The CDR3 has 21 amino acids.

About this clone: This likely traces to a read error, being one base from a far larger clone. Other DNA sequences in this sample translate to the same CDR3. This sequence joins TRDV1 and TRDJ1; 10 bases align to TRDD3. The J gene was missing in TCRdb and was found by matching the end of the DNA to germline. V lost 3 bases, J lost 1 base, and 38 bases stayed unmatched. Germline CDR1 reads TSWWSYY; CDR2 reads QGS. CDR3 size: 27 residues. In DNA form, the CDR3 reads TGTGCTCTTGGGGAGCTATTTAAGAGTATCGCCACTGTGAGGGGTAATACTGGGGGATCAGGCACCGATAAACTCATCTTT. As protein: CALGELFKSIATVRGNTGGSGTDKLIF.

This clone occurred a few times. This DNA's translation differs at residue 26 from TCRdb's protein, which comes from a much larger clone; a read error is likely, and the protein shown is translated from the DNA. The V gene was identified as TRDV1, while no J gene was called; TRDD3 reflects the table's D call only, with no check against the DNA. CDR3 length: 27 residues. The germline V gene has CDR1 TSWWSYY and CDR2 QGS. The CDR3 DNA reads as TGTGCTCTTGGGGAACTATATTGGTCTTTCGATGAGCCCCGAAGTGTACTGGGGAGACCTTACACCGATAAACTCACCTTT. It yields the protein CALGELYWSFDEPRSVLGRPYTDKLTF.

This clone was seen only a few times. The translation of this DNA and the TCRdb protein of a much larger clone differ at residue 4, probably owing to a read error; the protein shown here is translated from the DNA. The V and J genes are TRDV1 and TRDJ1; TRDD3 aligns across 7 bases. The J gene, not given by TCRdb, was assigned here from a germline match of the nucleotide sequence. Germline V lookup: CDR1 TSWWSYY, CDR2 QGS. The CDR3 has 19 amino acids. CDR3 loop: CALRDSHRSGYVYTDKLIF. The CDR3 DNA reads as TGTGCTCTTAGGGACTCCCATCGAAGTGGATACGTATACACCGATAAACTCATCTTT.

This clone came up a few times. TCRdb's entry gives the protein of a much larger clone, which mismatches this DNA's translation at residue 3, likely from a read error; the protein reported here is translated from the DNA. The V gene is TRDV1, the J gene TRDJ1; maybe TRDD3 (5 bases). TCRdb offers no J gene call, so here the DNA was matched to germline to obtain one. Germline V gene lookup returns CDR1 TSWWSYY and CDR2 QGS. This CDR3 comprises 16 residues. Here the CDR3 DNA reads TGTGCTCGTGGGGAATTCTGTACTGGTCCAAGTGTTAAACTCATCTTT. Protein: CARGEFCTGPSVKLIF.

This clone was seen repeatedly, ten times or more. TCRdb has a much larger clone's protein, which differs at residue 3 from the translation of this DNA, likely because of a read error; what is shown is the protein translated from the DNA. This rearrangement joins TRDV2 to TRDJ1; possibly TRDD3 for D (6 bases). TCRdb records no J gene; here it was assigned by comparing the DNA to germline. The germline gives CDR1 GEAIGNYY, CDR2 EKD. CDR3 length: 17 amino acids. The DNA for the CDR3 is TGTGCCCGTGACCCCTGGGGCCCGGGGGCCTACACCGATAAACTCATCTTT. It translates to CARDPWGPGAYTDKLIF.

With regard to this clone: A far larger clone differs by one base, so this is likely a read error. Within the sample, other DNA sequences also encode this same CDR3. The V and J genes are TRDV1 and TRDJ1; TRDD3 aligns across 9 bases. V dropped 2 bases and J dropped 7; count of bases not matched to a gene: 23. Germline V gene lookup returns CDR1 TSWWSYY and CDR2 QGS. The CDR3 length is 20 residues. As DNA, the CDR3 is TGTGCTCTTGGGGAAACTCTTAGAAGGATCACTAGGCGCTGGGGGATTAAACTCATCTTT. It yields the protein CALGETLRRITRRWGIKLIF.

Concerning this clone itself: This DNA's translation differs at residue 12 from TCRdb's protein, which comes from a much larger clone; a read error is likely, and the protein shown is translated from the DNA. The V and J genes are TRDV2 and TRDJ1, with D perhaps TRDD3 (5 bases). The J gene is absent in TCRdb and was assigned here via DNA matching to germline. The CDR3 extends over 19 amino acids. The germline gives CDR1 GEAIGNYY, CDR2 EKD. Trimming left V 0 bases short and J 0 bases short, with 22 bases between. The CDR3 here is CACDTVGSVVGNHTDKLIF. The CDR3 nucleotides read TGTGCCTGTGACACCGTGGGCAGTGTGGTGGGGAACCACACCGATAAACTCATCTTT.

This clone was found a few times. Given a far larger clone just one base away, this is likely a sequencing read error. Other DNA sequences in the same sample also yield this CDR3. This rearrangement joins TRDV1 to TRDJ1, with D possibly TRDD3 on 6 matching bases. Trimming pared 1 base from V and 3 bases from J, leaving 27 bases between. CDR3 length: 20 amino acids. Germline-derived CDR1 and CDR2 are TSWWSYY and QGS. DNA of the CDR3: TGTGCTCTTGGGGAACCATGTCAGGAGGGGGACATAGAATCGCCCGATAAACTCATCTTT. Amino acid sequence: CALGEPCQEGDIESPDKLIF.

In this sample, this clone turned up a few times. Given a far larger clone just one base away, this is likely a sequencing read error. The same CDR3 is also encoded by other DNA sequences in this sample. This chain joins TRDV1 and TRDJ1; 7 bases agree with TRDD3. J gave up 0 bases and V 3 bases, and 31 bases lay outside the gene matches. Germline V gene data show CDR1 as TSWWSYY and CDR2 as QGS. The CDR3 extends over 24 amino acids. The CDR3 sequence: CALGERDTSGILTPDGVNTDKLIF. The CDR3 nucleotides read TGTGCTCTTGGGGAGCGGGATACAAGCGGGATACTAACCCCCGATGGAGTTAACACCGATAAACTCATCTTT.

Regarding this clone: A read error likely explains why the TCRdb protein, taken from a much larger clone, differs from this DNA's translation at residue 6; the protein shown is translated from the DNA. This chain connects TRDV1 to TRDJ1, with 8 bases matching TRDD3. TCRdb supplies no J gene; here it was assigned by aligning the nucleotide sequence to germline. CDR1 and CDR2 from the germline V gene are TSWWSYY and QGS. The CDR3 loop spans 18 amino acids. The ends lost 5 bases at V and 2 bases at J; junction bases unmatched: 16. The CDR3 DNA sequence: TGTGCTCTTGGGACCCCGAGGTCCGTGGGGGATGAAACCGATAAACTCATCTTT. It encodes CALGTPRSVGDETDKLIF.

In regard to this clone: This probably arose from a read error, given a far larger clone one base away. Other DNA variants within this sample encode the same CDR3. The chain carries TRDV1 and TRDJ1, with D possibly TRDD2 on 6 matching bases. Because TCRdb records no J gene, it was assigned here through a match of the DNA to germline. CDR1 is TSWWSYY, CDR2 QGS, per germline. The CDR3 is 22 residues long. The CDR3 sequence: CALGKTPFFLTNLASPTDKLIF. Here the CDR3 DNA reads TGTGCCCTTGGGAAGACCCCATTCTTCCTCACCAATTTAGCGTCTCCAACCGATAAACTCATCTTT.

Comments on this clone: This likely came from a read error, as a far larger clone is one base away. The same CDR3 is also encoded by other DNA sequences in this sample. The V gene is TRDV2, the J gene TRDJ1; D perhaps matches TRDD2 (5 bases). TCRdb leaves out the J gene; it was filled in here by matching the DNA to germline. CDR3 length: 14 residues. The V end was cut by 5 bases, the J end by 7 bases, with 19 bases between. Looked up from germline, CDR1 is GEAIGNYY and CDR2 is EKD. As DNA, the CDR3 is TGTGCCTGTGCAGACCTACTAACGGTGGGTAAACTCATCTTT. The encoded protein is CACADLLTVGKLIF.

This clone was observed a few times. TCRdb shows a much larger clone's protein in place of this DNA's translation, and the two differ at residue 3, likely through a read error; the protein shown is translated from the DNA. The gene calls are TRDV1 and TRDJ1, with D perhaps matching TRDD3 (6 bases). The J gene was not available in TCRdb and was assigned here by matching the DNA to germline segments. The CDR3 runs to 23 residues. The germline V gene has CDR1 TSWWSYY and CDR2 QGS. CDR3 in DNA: TGTGCTCCTGGGGAACTCCTTCGTTGGGGTCGGTCGCTCGAACTAAAGTACACCGATAAACTCATCTTT. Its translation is CAPGELLRWGRSLELKYTDKLIF.

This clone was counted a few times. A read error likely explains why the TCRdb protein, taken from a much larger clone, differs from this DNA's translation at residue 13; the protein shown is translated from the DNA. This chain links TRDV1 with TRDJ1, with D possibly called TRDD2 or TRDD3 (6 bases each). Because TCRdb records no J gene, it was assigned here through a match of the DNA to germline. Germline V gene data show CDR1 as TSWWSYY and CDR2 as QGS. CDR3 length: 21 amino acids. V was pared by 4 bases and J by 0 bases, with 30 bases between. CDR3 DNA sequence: TGTGCTCTTGGGGCGTACCTCCCGTCCTACGACCTCCGGGGGAACACCGATAAACTCATCTTT. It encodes CALGAYLPSYDLRGNTDKLIF.